This T cell receptor beta chain was sequenced for a study of blood T cell repertoires in COVID-19. The overall study: Researchers got acute and convalescent COVID-19 samples from the United States, Italy and Spain. Sample material is recorded as cDNA or gDNA derived from T cells, B-cell-depleted T cells, or PBMCs.

Each exposed participant met a COVID-19 case in the 2 weeks preceding study entry. Assay: immunoSEQ multiplex PCR; the TCRdb copy retains only in-frame clones and omits some. This sample has some 290,000 clones, with 90% found just once. The CDR3 consists of 14 residues. The V segment lost 6 bases and the J segment 7 bases; nucleotides outside the gene matches: 4. The V gene's germline CDR1 is SEHNR and CDR2 FQNEAQ (reference sequence). This chain uses TRBV7-9 with TRBJ1-6; 9 positions match TRBD1. Specimen: PBMCs or T cells enriched from blood (not recorded which). The sequence was collected from a woman between 25 and 40 years old who had been exposed to COVID-19. The DNA for the CDR3 is TGTGCCAGCAGATTCGGACAGGGGAATTCACCCCTCCACTTT. Translating it yields CASRFGQGNSPLHF.